This T cell receptor (beta chain) is from a study of radiotherapy plus CTLA-4 blockade in lung cancer (dated 2018 in TCRdb). Turning to the overall study: Objective responses were observed in around 20% of enrolled patients, and disease control was achieved in less than 35%. What the research found in general, with its limitations: Early dynamic changes in blood T cell clones, together with increased serum interferon-beta after radiation, were reported as the strongest predictors of response. After treatment with radiotherapy and ipilimumab, TCR clones that came from tumors expanded in the peripheral blood.

The study tested focal radiation therapy combined with CTLA-4 blockade (ipilimumab) in patients with chemo-refractory metastatic non-small-cell lung cancer. The germline V gene encodes CDR1 SGHDN and CDR2 FVKESK. V and J are truncated by 4 bases and 0 bases respectively, leaving an intervening sequence of 9 bases. The CDR3 sequence holds 14 residues, the cysteine and phenylalanine included. The only DNA kept is the CDR3, 42 bases in frame from the first base. Receptor libraries were prepared by the immunoSEQ multiplex PCR assay. TCRdb stores this immuneACCESS table with in-frame sequences only. Part of the clones is absent; in the studies checked, under half of the shortfall reflects unresolved V genes, and no reason is known for the rest. For this sample the table gives roughly 59,000 clones, of which about 70% were detected only once. Clones ranked in the top ten supply roughly 8.7% of the sample.

Details on this clone: This receptor's antigen is unknown. No clone much larger than this one lies a single base away; base qualities are absent.

The receptor chain draws on TRBV14 and TRBJ1-1, with the D gene uncertain. The sample consisted of peripheral blood, taken from a patient treated with radiotherapy plus ipilimumab. The clonotype was recovered from a human donor with non-small cell lung cancer whose response to radiotherapy plus ipilimumab could not be evaluated. The CDR3 protein is CASSRITVNTEAFF. The nucleotide sequence is TGTGCCAGCAGCCGTATTACAGTGAACACTGAAGCTTTCTTT. When the CDR3 is completed using the reference TRBV14 and TRBJ1-1 genes on either side, the full variable domain is EAGVTQFPSHSVIEKGQTVTLRCDPISGHDNLYWYRRVMGKEIKFLLHFVKESKQDESGMPNNRFLAERTGGTYSTLKVQPAELEDSGVYFCASSRITVNTEAFFGQGTRLTVV.